This TCR beta chain was sequenced in a study of blood T cell repertoires in COVID-19. As for the study in general: Acute and convalescent COVID-19 specimens originated in the United States, Italy and Spain. T cells, B-cell-depleted T cells, or PBMCs supplied cDNA or gDNA.

CDR1 and CDR2 (germline): SGHDT, YYEEEE. After removal of 2 bases from V and 5 bases from J, the junction contained 10 bases not matched to a gene. The CDR3 runs to 16 residues. Assay used: immunoSEQ multiplex PCR; TCRdb lists only in-frame clones, some missing. The table includes about 150,000 clones, about 88% detected once. V usage is TRBV5-6 and J usage is TRBJ2-1; 7 positions agree with TRBD2. Sample: peripheral blood. The TCR comes from a man aged 55 to 70 with COVID-19, enrolled during active disease. CDR3 protein: CASSLGGREWDNEQFF. The CDR3 DNA reads as TGTGCCAGCAGCTTAGGTGGGAGGGAGTGGGACAATGAGCAGTTCTTC.